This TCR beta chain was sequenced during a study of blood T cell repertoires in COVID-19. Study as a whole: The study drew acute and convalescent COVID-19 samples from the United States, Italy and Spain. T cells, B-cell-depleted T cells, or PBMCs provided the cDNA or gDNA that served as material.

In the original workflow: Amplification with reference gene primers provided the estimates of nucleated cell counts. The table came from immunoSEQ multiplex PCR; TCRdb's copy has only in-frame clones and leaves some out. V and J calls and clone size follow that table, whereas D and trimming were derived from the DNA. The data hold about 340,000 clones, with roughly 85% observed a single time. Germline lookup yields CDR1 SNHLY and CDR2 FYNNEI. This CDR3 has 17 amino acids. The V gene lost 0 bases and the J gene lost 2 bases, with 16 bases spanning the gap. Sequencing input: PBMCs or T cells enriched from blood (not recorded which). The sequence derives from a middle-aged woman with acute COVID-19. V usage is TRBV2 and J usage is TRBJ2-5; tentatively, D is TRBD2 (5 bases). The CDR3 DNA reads TGTGCCAGCAGTGAAGCGCTTAGGCTAGCAGCGCAAGAGACCCAGTACTTC. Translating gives CASSEALRLAAQETQYF.